The source of this TCR beta chain is a study of blood T cell repertoires in COVID-19 (dated by TCRdb to about 2020). In terms of the full investigation: The collaborator samples originated in the United States, Italy and Spain and spanned the acute and convalescent phases of COVID-19. The material from the prospective study consisted of cDNA or gDNA derived from T cells, B-cell-depleted T cells, or PBMCs. The dataset comprised deeply sampled blood TCRbeta repertoires from subjects exposed to, actively infected with, or recovered from COVID-19. Where available, HLA class I and class II types were taken from metadata supplied by the sample provider and were not determined by assay-based typing. The sample metadata nearly always contained a de-identified subject ID, COVID-19 status, age in years and sex. Samples came from the ongoing ImmuneRACE study (first 160 participants) plus 1,254 subjects from 6 global collaborators. The repertoires were made available in a free public database intended to serve as a resource for research on the immune response to SARS-CoV-2.

The CDR3 sequence holds 15 residues, the cysteine and phenylalanine included. CDR3 DNA is the only sequence kept; it has 45 bases, read in frame from the first base. From V the trimming removes 0 bases and from J it removes 3 bases, while the gene matches leave 5 bases of the junction unaccounted for. CDR1 and CDR2 are drawn from the germline V gene: SGDLS, YYNGEE. TCRbeta CDR3 regions were amplified from genomic DNA by means of the immunoSEQ Assay, a bias-controlled multiplex PCR. Per the authors' processing: The number of nucleated cells in each sample was estimated from the amplification of reference gene primers within the assay. To quantify the absolute abundance of each unique TCRbeta CDR3 rearrangement, sequence reads were collapsed and filtered. For each sample, productive Simpson clonality was calculated by taking the square root of Simpson's diversity index across productive rearrangements. The source is immuneACCESS, and TCRdb retained only in-frame sequences with V and J called. Part of the clones is not carried over; for the studies checked, unresolved V genes explain less than half of this, and the remainder is unexplained. For V, J and clone size, that table is used; D and trimming come from the DNA. A total of tens of thousands of clones appear in this sample, about four fifths of them only once. The top ten hold roughly 2.5% of the sample.

The investigation overall reported the following: The quantity of clinical and demographic metadata differed by source and by participant and was supplied without curation.

A note on this clone: Which antigen it targets is not known. Base qualities are not recorded, but no much larger clone differs from it by a single base.

Each collaborating institution followed its own protocols to collect whole blood in K2EDTA tubes. For TCRbeta analysis, collaborators shipped samples as frozen whole blood, isolated PBMCs, or DNA extracted from either of those sample types. The source of this sequence is a woman aged 60-70 years with acute or convalescent COVID-19. The sequenced sample was peripheral blood. This chain is built from TRBV9 and TRBJ2-7; TRBD2 fits 8 bases in the junction. DNA sequence: TGTGCCAGCAGCGTAGGAACGGGAGGGATCTACGAGCAGTACTTC. Its protein product is CASSVGTGGIYEQYF.